The text below deals with one T cell receptor (beta chain). The sample originates from a study of OX40 agonist ivuxolimab in advanced cancers. Profiled with immunoSEQ multiplex PCR; TCRdb holds only in-frame clones, not every one. The sample carries some 70,000 clones, about 81% recorded once. Germline CDR1 LNHDA, CDR2 SQIVND (reference sequence). V lost 6 bases and J lost 3, with 11 bases in between. CDR3 size: 14 residues. The source was CD4+ or CD8+ T cells sorted from blood, collected in a trial of the OX40 agonist ivuxolimab. The chain employs TRBV19 and TRBJ2-2, with D unresolved. This sequence originates from an adult with an advanced solid tumor such as melanoma, head and neck, liver or kidney cancer. Here the CDR3 DNA reads TGTGCCAGTAGAAAGGCATGGGACACCGGGGAGCTGTTTTTT. It specifies CASRKAWDTGELFF.